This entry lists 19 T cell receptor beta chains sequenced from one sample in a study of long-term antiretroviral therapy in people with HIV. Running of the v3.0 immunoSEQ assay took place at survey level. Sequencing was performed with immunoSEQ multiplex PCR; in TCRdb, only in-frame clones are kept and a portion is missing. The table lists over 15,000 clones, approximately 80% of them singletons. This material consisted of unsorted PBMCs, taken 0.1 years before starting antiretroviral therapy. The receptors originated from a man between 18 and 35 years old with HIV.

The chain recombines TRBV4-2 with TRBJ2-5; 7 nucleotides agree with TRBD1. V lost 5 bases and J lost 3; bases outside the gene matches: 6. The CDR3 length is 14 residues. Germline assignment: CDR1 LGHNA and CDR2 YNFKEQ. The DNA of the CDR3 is TGTGCCAGCAGCAGGGGAACAGGGGAAGAGACCCAGTACTTC. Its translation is CASSRGTGEETQYF.

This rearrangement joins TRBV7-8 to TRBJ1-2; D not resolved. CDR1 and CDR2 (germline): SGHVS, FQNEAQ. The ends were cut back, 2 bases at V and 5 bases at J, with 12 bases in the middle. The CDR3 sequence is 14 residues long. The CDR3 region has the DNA TGTGCCAGCAGCTTATCCGAAGGAAGTTATGGCTACACCTTC. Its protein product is CASSLSEGSYGYTF.

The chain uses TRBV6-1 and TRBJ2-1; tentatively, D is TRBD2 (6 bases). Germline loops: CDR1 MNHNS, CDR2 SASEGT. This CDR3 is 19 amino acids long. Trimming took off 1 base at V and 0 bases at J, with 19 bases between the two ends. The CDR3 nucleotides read TGTGCCAGCAGTGAAGTGATAGGGACTGCCTTCGGCTCCTACAATGAGCAGTTCTTC. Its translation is CASSEVIGTAFGSYNEQFF.

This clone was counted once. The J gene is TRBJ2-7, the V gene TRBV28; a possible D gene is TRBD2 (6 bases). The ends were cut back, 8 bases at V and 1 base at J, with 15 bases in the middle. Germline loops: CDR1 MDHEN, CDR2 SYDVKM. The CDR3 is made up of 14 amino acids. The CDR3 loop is CASHWAGRSYEQYF. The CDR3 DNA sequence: TGTGCCAGCCACTGGGCAGGGAGGTCCTACGAGCAGTACTTC.

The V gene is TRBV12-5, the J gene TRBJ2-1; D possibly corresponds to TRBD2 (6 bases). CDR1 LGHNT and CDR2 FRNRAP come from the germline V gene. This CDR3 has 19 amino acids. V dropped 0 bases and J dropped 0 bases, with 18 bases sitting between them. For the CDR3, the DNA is TGTGCTAGTGGTTTGGTCCCTATAGGGAGGCTTCACTCCTACAATGAGCAGTTCTTC. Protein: CASGLVPIGRLHSYNEQFF.

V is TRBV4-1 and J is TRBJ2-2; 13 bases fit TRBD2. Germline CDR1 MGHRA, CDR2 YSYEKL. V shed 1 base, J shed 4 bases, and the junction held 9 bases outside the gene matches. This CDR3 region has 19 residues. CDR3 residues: CASSQGTGTSGDLTGELFF. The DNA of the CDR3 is TGCGCCAGCAGCCAAGGCACCGGGACTAGCGGGGATCTCACCGGGGAGCTGTTTTTT.

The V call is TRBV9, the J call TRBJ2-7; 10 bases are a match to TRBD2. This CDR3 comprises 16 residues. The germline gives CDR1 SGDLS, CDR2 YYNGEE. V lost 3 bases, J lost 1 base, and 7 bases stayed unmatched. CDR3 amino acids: CASSASSGLASYEQYF. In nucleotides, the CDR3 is TGTGCCAGCAGCGCCTCGTCGGGACTAGCGTCCTACGAGCAGTACTTC.

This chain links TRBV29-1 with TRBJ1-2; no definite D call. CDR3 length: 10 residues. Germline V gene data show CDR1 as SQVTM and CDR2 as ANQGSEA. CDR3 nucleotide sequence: TGCAGTACGGCAGGCGATGGCTACACCTTC. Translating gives CSTAGDGYTF.

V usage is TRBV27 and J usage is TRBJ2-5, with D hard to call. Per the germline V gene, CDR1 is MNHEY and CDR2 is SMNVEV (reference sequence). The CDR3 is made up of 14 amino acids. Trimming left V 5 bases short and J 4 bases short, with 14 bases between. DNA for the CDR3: TGTGCCAGCAGTCGGGTTGGGATAGGAGAGACCCAGTACTTC. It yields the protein CASSRVGIGETQYF.

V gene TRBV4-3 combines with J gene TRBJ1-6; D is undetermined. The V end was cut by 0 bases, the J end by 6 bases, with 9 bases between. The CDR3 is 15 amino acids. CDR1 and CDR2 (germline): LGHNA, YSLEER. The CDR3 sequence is CASSQDSLSNSPLHF. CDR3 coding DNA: TGCGCCAGCAGCCAAGATAGCCTATCTAATTCACCCCTCCACTTT.

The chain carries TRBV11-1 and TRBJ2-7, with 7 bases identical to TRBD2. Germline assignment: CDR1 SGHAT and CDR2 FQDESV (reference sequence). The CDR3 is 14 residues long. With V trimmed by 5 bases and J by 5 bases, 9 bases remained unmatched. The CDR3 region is CASSPSGATNEQYF. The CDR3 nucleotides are TGTGCCAGCAGCCCAAGCGGGGCCACCAACGAGCAGTACTTC. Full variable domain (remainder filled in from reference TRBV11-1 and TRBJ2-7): EAEVAQSPRYKITEKSQAVAFWCDPISGHATLYWYRQILGQGPELLVQFQDESVVDDSQLPKDRFSAERLKGVDSTLKIQPAELGDSAMYLCASSPSGATNEQYFGPGTRLTVT.

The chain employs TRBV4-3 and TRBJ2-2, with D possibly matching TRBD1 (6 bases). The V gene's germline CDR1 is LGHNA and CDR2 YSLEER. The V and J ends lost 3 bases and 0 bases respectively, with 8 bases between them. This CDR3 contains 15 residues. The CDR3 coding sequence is TGCGCCAGCAGCCACCGGACAGCGAACACCGGGGAGCTGTTTTTT. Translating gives CASSHRTANTGELFF.

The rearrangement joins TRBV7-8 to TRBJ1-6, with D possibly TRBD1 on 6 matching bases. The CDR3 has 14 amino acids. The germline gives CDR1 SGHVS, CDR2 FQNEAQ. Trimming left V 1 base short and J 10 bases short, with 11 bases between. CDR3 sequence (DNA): TGTGCCAGCAGCTTAGAAGGGGGGAGATCACCCCTCCACTTT. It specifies CASSLEGGRSPLHF. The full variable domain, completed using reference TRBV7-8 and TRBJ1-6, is GAGVSQSPRYKVAKRGQDVALRCDPISGHVSLFWYQQALGQGPEFLTYFQNEAQLDKSGLPSDRFFAERPEGSVSTLKIQRTQQEDSAVYLCASSLEGGRSPLHFGNGTRLTVT.

For the CDR3, the DNA is TGTGCCAGCAGTGACTCGGAAACAGATACGCAGTATTTT. Amino acids: CASSDSETDTQYF. The V call is TRBV6-4, the J call TRBJ2-3; D not certain. CDR3 length equals 13 residues. The V and J ends lost 0 bases and 3 bases respectively, with 4 bases between them. Germline loops: CDR1 MRHNA, CDR2 SNTAGT.

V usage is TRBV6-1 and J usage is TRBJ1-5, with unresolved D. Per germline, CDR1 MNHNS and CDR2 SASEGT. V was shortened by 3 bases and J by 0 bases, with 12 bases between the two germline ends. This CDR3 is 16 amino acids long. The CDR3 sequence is CASSDLLGPSNQPQHF. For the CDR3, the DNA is TGTGCCAGCAGTGACCTCTTAGGCCCTAGCAATCAGCCCCAGCATTTT.

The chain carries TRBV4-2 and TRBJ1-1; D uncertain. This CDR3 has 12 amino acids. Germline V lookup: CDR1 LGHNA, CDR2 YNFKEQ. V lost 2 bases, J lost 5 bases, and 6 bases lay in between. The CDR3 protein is CASSQRITEAFF. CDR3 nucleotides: TGTGCCAGCAGCCAAAGAATTACTGAAGCTTTCTTT.

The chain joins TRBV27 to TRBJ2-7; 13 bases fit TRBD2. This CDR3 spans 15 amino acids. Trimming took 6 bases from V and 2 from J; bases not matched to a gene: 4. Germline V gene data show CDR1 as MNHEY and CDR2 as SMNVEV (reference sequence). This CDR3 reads CASREGLAGTYEQYF. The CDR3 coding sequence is TGTGCCAGCAGGGAGGGACTAGCGGGGACCTACGAGCAGTACTTC.

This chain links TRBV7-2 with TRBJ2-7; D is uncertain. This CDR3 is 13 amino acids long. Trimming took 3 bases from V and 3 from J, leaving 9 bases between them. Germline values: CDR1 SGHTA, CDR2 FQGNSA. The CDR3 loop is CASSFGGRYEQYF. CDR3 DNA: TGTGCCAGCAGCTTCGGCGGACGCTACGAGCAGTACTTC.

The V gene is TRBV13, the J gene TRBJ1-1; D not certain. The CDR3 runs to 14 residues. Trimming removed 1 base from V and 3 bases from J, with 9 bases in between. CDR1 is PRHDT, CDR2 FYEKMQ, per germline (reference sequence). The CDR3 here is CASSLDSGDTEAFF. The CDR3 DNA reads TGTGCCAGCAGCTTAGACTCGGGCGACACTGAAGCTTTCTTT.